This T cell receptor (beta chain) was sequenced in a study of graft-versus-host responses after intestinal transplantation. For the study at large: The recipients all started with anti-thymocyte globulin induction and then took tacrolimus and steroids for around 3 years.

The CDR3 covers 16 residues. Germline V gene sequence: CDR1 MDHEN, CDR2 SYDVKM. Unmatched junction bases numbered 9, after V lost 2 bases and J lost 6 bases. Notes on the study in general: In recipient marrow, GvH clones were found, and some appeared first in ileum or blood. Individuals who had graft-donor T cell macrochimerism had allografts that showed high graft-versus-host to host-versus-graft clonal ratios.

A note on this clone: Antigen: not known.

Assay: immunoSEQ multiplex PCR; the TCRdb copy retains only in-frame clones and omits some. The sample has tens of thousands of clones, about 95% seen once. The clonotype originates from a human donor who was the organ donor for an intestinal transplant. V and J are TRBV28 and TRBJ1-5; 8 bases fit TRBD1. The specimen comprised unstimulated CD8+ T cells sorted from spleen or lymph node cells, sampled before transplant. The CDR3 here is CASSLETGVFVQPQHF. The CDR3 DNA follows: TGTGCCAGCAGTTTAGAGACAGGGGTTTTTGTTCAGCCCCAGCATTTT. Full variable domain (rest looked up from reference TRBV28 and TRBJ1-5): DVKVTQSSRYLVKRTGEKVFLECVQDMDHENMFWYRQDPGLGLRLIYFSYDVKMKEKGDIPEGYSVSREKKERFSLILESASTNQTSMYLCASSLETGVFVQPQHFGDGTRLSIL.